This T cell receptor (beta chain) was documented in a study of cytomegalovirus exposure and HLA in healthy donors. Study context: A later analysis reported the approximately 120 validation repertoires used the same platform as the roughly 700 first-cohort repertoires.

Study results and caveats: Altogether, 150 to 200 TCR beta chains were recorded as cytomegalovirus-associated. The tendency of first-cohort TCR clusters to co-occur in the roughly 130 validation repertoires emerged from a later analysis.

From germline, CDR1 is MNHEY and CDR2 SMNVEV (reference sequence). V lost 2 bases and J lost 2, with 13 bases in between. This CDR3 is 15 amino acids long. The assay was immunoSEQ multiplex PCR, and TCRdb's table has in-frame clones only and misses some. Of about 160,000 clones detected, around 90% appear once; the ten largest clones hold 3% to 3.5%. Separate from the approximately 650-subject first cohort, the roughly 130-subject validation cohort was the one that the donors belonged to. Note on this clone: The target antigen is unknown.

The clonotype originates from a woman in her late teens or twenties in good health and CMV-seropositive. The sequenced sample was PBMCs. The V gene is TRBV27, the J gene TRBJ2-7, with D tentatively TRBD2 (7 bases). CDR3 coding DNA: TGTGCCAGCAGTTTAAGGACCGGGGGGCCCTACGAGCAGTACTTC. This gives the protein CASSLRTGGPYEQYF.